The present T cell receptor (beta chain) was sequenced within a study of Ad26.COV2.S vaccination and SARS-CoV-2 variants. Study context: Vaccine-arm donor from the placebo-controlled COV1001 Ad26.COV2.S trial.

CDR3 length: 16 amino acids. Germline V gene lookup returns CDR1 SGHTS and CDR2 YDEGEE. The ends lost 6 bases at V and 0 bases at J; junction bases unmatched: 6. Concerning this clone: Its target is not known.

Study-wide points: Recipients given vaccine exceeded placebo recipients in spike-specific TCR breadth.

This table comes from immunoSEQ multiplex PCR, and its TCRdb copy is limited to in-frame clones, with some not included. The profile covers fewer than 400,000 clones, with 89% appearing a single time and 1.5% to 2% taken by the ten largest. Indicated treatment: roughly 18 received Ad26.COV2.S at low or high dose, single or two shots; several received placebo; per-sample allocation not given. Sample collection was performed on day 63 after the first vaccine or placebo injection. This Boston cohort included adults aged 18-55 years. The shot given was an Ad26 vector that makes Wuhan-strain SARS-CoV-2 spike.

The specimen comprised peripheral blood, sampled in a trial of Ad26.COV2.S vaccine versus placebo. The receptor was isolated from a person between 18 and 59 years old who received the Ad26.COV2.S COVID-19 vaccine or a placebo. The chain uses TRBV5-8 and TRBJ1-6; 7 bases map to TRBD1. The CDR3 region has the DNA TGTGCCAGCACCTTCGGGACAGCCTCCTATAATTCACCCCTCCACTTT. Amino acids: CASTFGTASYNSPLHF.